This record covers a single TCR beta chain. Its antigen is unidentified. Additional DNA sequences in this sample encode the identical CDR3. This specimen belongs to a study of T cell responses to AZD1222 COVID-19 vaccine. Study findings and constraints: Spike regions recognized by vaccine-associated CD4 TCRs spanned the protein, led by 160-218 and 743-854. Repertoires were obtained solely post-peak T cell response.

TCRdb's table, derived via immunoSEQ multiplex PCR, lists solely in-frame clones and lacks some. Altogether roughly 100,000 clones are present, approximately 89% being singletons, with the ten largest covering roughly a tenth. Investigators merged groups given second doses at roughly 4 or roughly 12 weeks. This CDR3 has 14 amino acids. CDR1 is SGHVS, CDR2 FQNEAQ, per germline. The V and J ends lost 0 bases and 2 bases respectively, with 7 bases between them. Sample: peripheral blood, taken 28 days after the second AZD1222 dose. The sequence was collected from an adult who received the AZD1222 COVID-19 vaccine. V and J are TRBV7-8 and TRBJ1-1, with unresolved D. The DNA for the CDR3 is TGTGCCAGCAGCTTAGCAGGCCGCAACACTGAAGCTTTCTTT. It specifies CASSLAGRNTEAFF. Looking up the rest from reference TRBV7-8 and TRBJ1-1 gives the full variable domain: GAGVSQSPRYKVAKRGQDVALRCDPISGHVSLFWYQQALGQGPEFLTYFQNEAQLDKSGLPSDRFFAERPEGSVSTLKIQRTQQEDSAVYLCASSLAGRNTEAFFGQGTRLTVV.